The 13 T cell receptor beta chains given below trace back to one sample, sequenced in a study of blood T cell repertoires in COVID-19. The data were produced by immunoSEQ multiplex PCR, yet TCRdb's version contains in-frame clones alone and is incomplete. The table shows hundreds of thousands of clones, with roughly nine tenths occurring only once. The material sequenced was PBMCs or T cells enriched from blood (not recorded which). The receptor source for this set is a man under 40 who had recovered from COVID-19.

Details on this clone: The junction does not match germline at one end; this may be a read error. This chain links TRBV12-3 or TRBV12-4 with TRBJ2-7; D is unclear. The CDR3 extends over 13 amino acids. The CDR3 reads CASSFPLSHEQYF. The CDR3 nucleotides read TGTGCCAGCAGTTTTCCCCTCTCCCACGAGCAGTACTTC.

The gene calls are TRBV9 and TRBJ2-1; no clear D. Germline CDR1 reads SGDLS; CDR2 reads YYNGEE. This CDR3 contains 16 residues. Deletions cut 3 bases from V and 0 bases from J, with 13 bases between. The CDR3 bases are TGTGCCAGCAGCGCCCGACACTCGAGCTCCTACAATGAGCAGTTCTTC. It is translated as CASSARHSSSYNEQFF.

The chain is built from TRBV7-9 and TRBJ2-7; 8 nucleotides agree with TRBD1. Losses at the gene ends were 4 bases for V and 3 bases for J; bases not matched to a gene: 2. The CDR3 contains 13 residues. The germline gives CDR1 SEHNR, CDR2 FQNEAQ (reference sequence). The CDR3 sequence: CASSSRGRYEQYF. Here the CDR3 DNA reads TGTGCCAGCAGCTCCAGGGGGCGCTACGAGCAGTACTTC.

As DNA, the CDR3 is TGTGCCAGCAGGGTCACAGGGAGCTCCTACAATGAGCAGTTCTTC. Its protein is CASRVTGSSYNEQFF. V is TRBV2 and J is TRBJ2-1; D is possibly TRBD1 (6 bases). The length of the CDR3 is 15 residues. The V and J ends lost 6 bases and 0 bases respectively, with 12 bases between them. The germline CDR1 and CDR2 sequences are SNHLY and FYNNEI.

In this sample, this clone turned up once. This chain uses TRBV3-1 (or the pseudogene TRBV3-2) with TRBJ1-1; no reliable D call. The CDR3 sequence is 16 residues long. Trimming pared 0 bases from V and 1 base from J, leaving 12 bases between. Looked up from germline, CDR1 is LGHDT and CDR2 is YNNKEL (reference sequence). This CDR3 reads CASSQEASFRNTEAFF. In nucleotides, the CDR3 is TGTGCCAGCAGCCAAGAAGCGTCGTTTAGGAACACTGAAGCTTTCTTT.

As for this clone: Germline and junction disagree at one end, which may indicate a read error. The CDR3 bases are TGTGCTAGCAGCTTGGGACAGCCCTCCTCCGGGGAGCTGTTTTTT. Amino acid sequence: CASSLGQPSSGELFF. This chain links TRBV7-7 with TRBJ2-2; 7 nucleotides agree with TRBD1. The CDR3 is made up of 15 amino acids. CDR1 is SSHAT, CDR2 FNYEAQ, per germline (reference sequence).

This rearrangement joins TRBV7-2 to TRBJ2-5; a weak D match, TRBD1 (6 bases). Germline lookup yields CDR1 SGHTA and CDR2 FQGNSA. The CDR3 loop spans 16 amino acids. V lost 6 bases and J 5 bases, leaving 22 bases between the germline ends. The CDR3 region is CASSRGLSGAGETQYF. The CDR3 DNA sequence: TGTGCCAGCAGTCGGGGCCTGTCAGGGGCTGGGGAGACCCAGTACTTC. The complete variable domain, with remaining parts taken from reference TRBV7-2 and TRBJ2-5, reads GAGVSQSPSNKVTEKGKDVELRCDPISGHTALYWYRQSLGQGLEFLIYFQGNSAPDKSGLPSDRFSAERTGGSVSTLTIQRTQQEDSAVYLCASSRGLSGAGETQYFGPGTRLLVL.

This chain connects TRBV30 to TRBJ1-2; weak D call: TRBD1 (5 bases). CDR3 length: 12 residues. The V gene lost 6 bases and the J gene lost 7 bases, with 15 bases spanning the gap. The germline V gene encodes CDR1 GTSNPN and CDR2 SVGIG (reference sequence). The CDR3 region is CACLWLGPGYTF. The CDR3 DNA reads TGTGCCTGCCTTTGGTTGGGGCCTGGCTACACCTTC.

This rearrangement joins TRBV9 to TRBJ2-3; 9 bases map to TRBD1. The V gene's germline CDR1 is SGDLS and CDR2 YYNGEE. V was clipped by 3 bases and J by 8 bases; unmatched bases: 7. This CDR3 is built from 14 residues. The CDR3: CASSETRQGGTQYF. The CDR3 region has the DNA TGTGCCAGCAGCGAGACCAGACAGGGGGGTACGCAGTATTTT.

This clone was detected once. The rearrangement joins TRBV11-2 to TRBJ2-7, with 8 bases that match TRBD1. The CDR3 runs to 16 residues. The V gene end was trimmed by 5 bases and the J gene end by 2 bases; junction bases not matched to a gene: 11. Germline V gene sequence: CDR1 SGHAT, CDR2 FQNNGV. The CDR3 DNA reads TGTGCCAGCAGCATAGTTGGACAGGGCAGCGCCTACGAGCAGTACTTC. Residues: CASSIVGQGSAYEQYF.

The chain's CDR3 is CASTGRAGELFF. The CDR3 DNA follows: TGTGCCAGCACGGGGAGGGCCGGGGAGCTGTTTTTT. V is TRBV3-1 (or the pseudogene TRBV3-2) and J is TRBJ2-2, with TRBD2 matching 7 bases. Germline assignment: CDR1 LGHDT and CDR2 YNNKEL (reference sequence). This CDR3 comprises 12 residues. V lost 7 bases and J lost 6; bases outside the gene matches: 2.

The chain links TRBV9 to TRBJ1-2; weak D call: TRBD1 (5 bases). The CDR3 has 13 amino acids. V lost 0 bases to trimming and J lost 4 bases, with 7 bases between them. From germline, CDR1 is SGDLS and CDR2 YYNGEE. The CDR3 loop is CASSVEGFYGYTF. DNA for the CDR3: TGTGCCAGCAGCGTAGAGGGGTTCTATGGCTACACCTTC.

The chain carries TRBV7-9 and TRBJ1-4; D might be TRBD1 (6 bases). Germline V gene sequence: CDR1 SEHNR, CDR2 FQNEAQ (reference sequence). The CDR3 is made up of 12 amino acids. The V end lost 5 bases, the J end lost 11 bases, and 12 bases lay between the germline ends. The CDR3 DNA reads TGTGCCAGCAGCGCATGGACAGTCAAACTGTTTTTT. Encoded protein: CASSAWTVKLFF.